The 21 T cell receptor beta chains presented below share a single source sample, sequenced in a study of molecular identifiers for immune sequencing clone quantification. TCRdb called the PCR reads again in MiXCR, with one record for every CDR3 protein. The sample includes 79,000 or so distinct CDR3 sequences, 20% to 30% of them seen just once. The sample comprised naive CD8+ T cells from blood, with Jurkat cell RNA spiked in. Subset defined: FACS-sorted CD8+CD4-CCR7+CD45RA+ naive T cells. These receptors all stem from a human donor in good health. Some libraries in this study had Jurkat cell RNA spiked in.

This clonotype was counted between two and nine times. V usage is TRBV10-3 and J usage is TRBJ2-7; the D gene is possibly TRBD1 (6 bases). Germline values: CDR1 ENHRY, CDR2 SYGVKD. The CDR3 length is 13 residues. V shed 9 bases and J shed 0 bases, with 12 bases lying between them. The CDR3: CAIKEDSSYEQYF. CDR3 DNA sequence: TGTGCCATTAAAGAGGACAGCTCCTACGAGCAGTACTTC.

This clonotype was seen at least ten times. The chain is built from TRBV5-1 and TRBJ2-1; 7 nucleotides match TRBD1. Germline CDR1 SGHRS, CDR2 YFSETQ. The CDR3 runs 15 residues. Trimming took 3 bases from V and 8 from J; bases not matched to a gene: 11. The CDR3 here is CASSSTPGQTHEQFF. CDR3 bases: TGCGCCAGCAGCTCTACCCCGGGACAGACCCATGAGCAGTTCTTC.

This clonotype appeared many times. J is TRBJ2-3 and V is TRBV4-3; TRBD2 matches at 10 bases. V was pared by 0 bases and J by 0 bases, with 3 bases of the junction left unmatched. Per the germline V gene, CDR1 is LGHNA and CDR2 is YSLEER. The CDR3 runs to 17 residues. CDR3 residues: CASSQDLAGASTDTQYF. The CDR3, as DNA: TGCGCCAGCAGCCAAGATCTAGCGGGGGCTAGCACAGATACGCAGTATTTT.

The rearrangement uses TRBV6-2 or TRBV6-3 and TRBJ2-3; weak D call: TRBD2 (6 bases). The CDR3 totals 13 residues. With 7 bases removed from V and 1 base from J, the gap between germline ends came to 9 bases. CDR1 and CDR2 (germline): MNHEY, SVGEGT. Written as DNA, the CDR3 is TGTGCCAGCACGGAGGGGCGCACAGATACGCAGTATTTT. Translated, it gives CASTEGRTDTQYF.

This clonotype has ten or more counts. V usage is TRBV5-6 and J usage is TRBJ1-4; 9 bases align to TRBD1. Trimming took 1 base from V and 8 from J; bases not matched to a gene: 9. CDR1 SGHDT and CDR2 YYEEEE come from the germline V gene. The CDR3 is made up of 16 amino acids. The CDR3 is CASSLWTGVLREKLFF. The CDR3 nucleotides read TGTGCCAGCAGCTTGTGGACAGGGGTGTTGAGGGAAAAACTGTTTTTT.

This clonotype appeared many times. This chain uses TRBV28 with TRBJ2-7; no clear D gene. V was clipped by 5 bases and J by 1 base, with 6 bases between them. The CDR3 spans 12 residues. Germline CDR1 MDHEN, CDR2 SYDVKM. In DNA, the CDR3 is TGTGCCAGCAGTCCCCCTTCCTACGAGCAGTACTTC. Protein product: CASSPPSYEQYF.

The chain is built from TRBV4-3 and TRBJ1-3, with D possibly TRBD1 on 6 matching bases. V was pared by 0 bases and J by 4 bases, with 16 bases between. The CDR3 contains 17 residues. Germline V gene sequence: CDR1 LGHNA, CDR2 YSLEER. CDR3 protein: CASSQDPGQSLGNTIYF. As DNA, the CDR3 is TGCGCCAGCAGCCAAGATCCAGGACAGAGTCTAGGAAACACCATATATTTT.

A word on this clonotype: Just one base apart from a much larger clone, this may be a read error. The chain carries TRBV5-4 and TRBJ2-3, with a tentative D call TRBD2 (6 bases). Germline assignment: CDR1 SGHNT and CDR2 YYREEE (reference sequence). This CDR3 is 15 amino acids long. Trimming pared 0 bases from V and 1 base from J, leaving 9 bases between. The CDR3 DNA sequence: TGTGCCAGCAGCTTGGTAGGAGGGTGCACAGATACGCAGTATTTT. This encodes CASSLVGGCTDTQYF.

This sequence joins TRBV13 and TRBJ2-7; 9 bases line up with TRBD1. The germline gives CDR1 PRHDT, CDR2 FYEKMQ (reference sequence). The CDR3 consists of 16 residues. The V and J ends lost 4 bases and 4 bases, in that order; junction bases with no gene match: 11. The CDR3 region is CASSWGRGQGGYEQYF. The DNA of the CDR3 is TGTGCCAGCAGCTGGGGCCGGGGACAGGGAGGGTACGAGCAGTACTTC.

The chain carries TRBV15 and TRBJ1-1; D is unresolved. The CDR3 extends over 16 amino acids. The V and J ends lost 0 bases and 2 bases respectively, with 13 bases between them. Germline CDR1 reads LNHNV; CDR2 reads YYDKDF (reference sequence). The CDR3 protein is CATSRDWQTSNTEAFF. Written as DNA, the CDR3 is TGTGCCACCAGCAGAGATTGGCAGACTAGTAACACTGAAGCTTTCTTT.

This clonotype was found many times. The chain has TRBV7-9 and TRBJ2-7; 8 nucleotides align to TRBD2. Germline V gene lookup returns CDR1 SEHNR and CDR2 FQNEAQ (reference sequence). The CDR3 is made up of 16 amino acids. Trimming cost V 5 bases and J 4 bases; bases outside gene matches: 13. The CDR3 DNA reads TGTGCCAGCAGCGGCCACGGGGGGGCCTATTCGTACGAGCAGTACTTC. It is translated as CASSGHGGAYSYEQYF.

This clonotype was observed many times. This rearrangement joins TRBV19 to TRBJ2-7, with a tentative D call TRBD2 (6 bases). The CDR3 extends over 14 amino acids. Trimming left V 1 base short and J 0 bases short, with 7 bases between. Germline V CDR1 and CDR2: LNHDA, SQIVND (reference sequence). The CDR3 reads CASSIVGSSYEQYF. The CDR3 region has the DNA TGTGCCAGTAGTATAGTCGGGAGCTCCTACGAGCAGTACTTC. Supplemented by reference TRBV19 and TRBJ2-7, the full variable domain reads DGGITQSPKYLFRKEGQNVTLSCEQNLNHDAMYWYRQDPGQGLRLIYYSQIVNDFQKGDIAEGYSVSREKKESFPLTVTSAQKNPTAFYLCASSIVGSSYEQYFGPGTRLTVT.

The chain couples TRBV5-1 to TRBJ2-5; TRBD1 might be the D (6 bases). The CDR3 runs 18 residues. Trimming took off 1 base at V and 2 bases at J, with 21 bases between the two ends. Germline V gene data show CDR1 as SGHRS and CDR2 as YFSETQ. The DNA for the CDR3 is TGCGCCAGCAGCTTGTGGGGCCCAAGGGATAGGGGGCAAGAGACCCAGTACTTC. Translated: CASSLWGPRDRGQETQYF.

The table lists this clonotype with many counts. The CDR3 reads CAISEKETQYF. CDR3 bases: TGTGCCATCAGTGAAAAAGAGACCCAGTACTTC. The chain recombines TRBV10-3 with TRBJ2-5, with D unresolved. This CDR3 is 11 amino acids long. Between the trimmed V and J ends, which lost 3 bases and 3 bases, there was a span of 2 bases. CDR1 and CDR2 from the germline V gene are ENHRY and SYGVKD.

Turning to this clonotype: Possible read error: a much larger clone is one base away. The chain employs TRBV7-6 and TRBJ1-4; a possible D gene is TRBD1 (6 bases). The germline CDR1 and CDR2 sequences are SGHVS and FNYEAQ. The CDR3 spans 14 residues. The CDR3 region is CASSPHGGPEKPFF. The CDR3 coding sequence is TGTGCCAGCAGCCCCCACGGGGGGCCTGAAAAACCGTTTTTT.

Only a few counts were recorded for this clonotype. The chain combines TRBV12-3 or TRBV12-4 with TRBJ2-2; D unresolved. V was cut by 3 bases and J by 5 bases, with 7 bases left in between. The CDR3 runs 13 residues. DNA of the CDR3: TGTGCCAGCAGTTTGAGAGTTACCGGGGAGCTGTTTTTT. It specifies CASSLRVTGELFF.

Worth noting for this clonotype: Because it lacks the conserved phenylalanine or tryptophan at the end, this CDR3 is likely a read error. This chain joins TRBV7-9 and TRBJ2-3, with TRBD2 matching over 11 bases. V lost 9 bases, J lost 2 bases, and 10 bases stayed unmatched. CDR3 length: 16 amino acids. Looked up from germline, CDR1 is SEHNR and CDR2 is FQNEAQ (reference sequence). The CDR3 nucleotides are TGTGCCAGGAGCCTGGGACTAGCGGTACCCACAGATACGCAGTATCTT. It specifies CARSLGLAVPTDTQYL.

This clonotype has ten or more counts. This chain connects TRBV3-2 to TRBJ2-2; the table's D call, TRBD1, was not checked against the DNA. TRBV3-2 is a listed pseudogene. There are 16 residues in the CDR3. The CDR3 DNA sequence: TGTGCCAGCAGCCAAGATGGGACAGGGGAAACCGGGGAGCTGTTTTTT. Its translation: CASSQDGTGETGELFF.

In this sample, this clonotype turned up many times. The chain joins TRBV5-4 to TRBJ2-2, with a tentative D call TRBD1 (6 bases). The CDR3 is 16 amino acids. The ends were cut back, 1 base at V and 0 bases at J, with 10 bases in the middle. Germline V gene data show CDR1 as SGHNT and CDR2 as YYREEE (reference sequence). DNA of the CDR3: TGTGCCAGCAGCTTGCCAGGGACAACGAACACCGGGGAGCTGTTTTTT. Translation: CASSLPGTTNTGELFF.

The V and J genes are TRBV4-3 and TRBJ2-4, with D perhaps matching TRBD2 (5 bases). Germline CDR1 reads LGHNA; CDR2 reads YSLEER. This CDR3 is 16 amino acids long. Trimming removed 0 bases at V and 0 bases at J, with 9 bases between. The CDR3 DNA sequence: TGCGCCAGCAGCCAAGATGCCGGACTAGCCAAAAACATTCAGTACTTC. This codes for CASSQDAGLAKNIQYF.

The rearrangement uses TRBV6-5 and TRBJ2-7, with 14 bases identical to TRBD2. V dropped 5 bases and J dropped 3; count of bases not matched to a gene: 12. The CDR3 loop spans 18 amino acids. Germline-derived CDR1 and CDR2 are MNHEY and SVGAGI. In nucleotides, the CDR3 is TGTGCCAGCAGTGAGGAACCTTGGACTAGCGGGGGGCACTACGAGCAGTACTTC. It specifies CASSEEPWTSGGHYEQYF.